This T cell receptor (beta chain) was recovered during a study of shared clonotypes between healthy human individuals. Overall study results and limits: Shared across a few donors were 5% to 6% of the naive CD4 clonotypes. Few donors limited the genetic and exposure-history diversity represented.

Each subset's genomic DNA was split evenly across several immunoSEQ plates. The authors loaded roughly 180 ng DNA, 25,000 to 30,000 T cell genomes, into sorted-subset replicate PCRs. Measured with immunoSEQ multiplex PCR; TCRdb has only the in-frame clones, and not every one. The profile shows under 1 million clones, 96% of them singletons. Naivety among CD8 cells was defined by CD45RO negativity and positive CCR7 selection, thereby excluding terminally differentiated effector memory CD45RA+ cells. The CDR3 totals 17 residues. The germline V and J ends were trimmed by 6 bases and 0 bases, with 20 bases remaining between them. The germline V gene encodes CDR1 PRHDT and CDR2 FYEKMQ (reference sequence). A word on this clone: Its antigen is not identified.

This clonotype originated in a young man in good health. This chain links TRBV13 with TRBJ2-5; D may be TRBD1 or TRBD2 (5 bases each). Source material: naive CD8+ T cells sorted from blood. CDR3 sequence: CASRTRGTWGDQETQYF. The CDR3 nucleotides are TGTGCCAGCAGAACGAGGGGAACTTGGGGAGACCAAGAGACCCAGTACTTC.